Each of the 9 T cell receptor beta chains below was sequenced from the same sample in a study of shared T cell receptors in the human thymus. The method was immunoSEQ multiplex PCR; TCRdb's version includes in-frame clones alone and lacks a portion of them. Altogether about 710,000 clones are present, approximately 87% being singletons, with the ten largest covering more than 0.009%. This sample also belongs to another study, concerning human thymus T cells.

The sequenced sample was thymocytes. The receptors stem from a boy younger than two with a congenital heart defect.

J is TRBJ2-3 and V is TRBV27; TRBD2 might be the D (6 bases). This CDR3 contains 16 residues. V was shortened by 0 bases and J by 5 bases, with 15 bases between the two germline ends. Per the germline V gene, CDR1 is MNHEY and CDR2 is SMNVEV (reference sequence). The CDR3 spells CASSLSPGRDLDTQYF. The CDR3 nucleotides read TGTGCCAGCAGTTTATCCCCGGGGCGGGATTTAGATACGCAGTATTTT.

The gene calls are TRBV6-1 and TRBJ2-3; 10 nucleotides match TRBD1. The CDR3 runs to 17 residues. V gave up 3 bases and J gave up 6 bases; unmatched junction bases: 12. Germline V lookup: CDR1 MNHNS, CDR2 SASEGT. The CDR3: CASSDFPRQGAGDTQYF. The CDR3 DNA reads TGTGCCAGCAGTGATTTTCCCCGACAGGGGGCGGGTGATACGCAGTATTTT.

The CDR3: CASSPGTSPYNEQFF. The CDR3 DNA reads as TGTGCCAGCAGCCCCGGGACTAGTCCCTACAATGAGCAGTTCTTC. The chain combines TRBV5-5 with TRBJ2-1; 8 bases align to TRBD2. V gave up 4 bases and J gave up 2 bases; unmatched junction bases: 5. CDR1 is SGHKS and CDR2 is YYEKEE in the germline V gene (reference sequence). The CDR3 is 15 amino acids.

The chain recombines TRBV30 with TRBJ2-7; TRBD2 matches at 7 bases. The CDR3 runs to 16 residues. Germline V gene lookup returns CDR1 GTSNPN and CDR2 SVGIG (reference sequence). Germline trimming cut 2 bases from V and 6 bases from J; bases unmatched to any gene: 16. The CDR3 region has the DNA TGTGCCTGGAGTTACCCAGCGGGAATTCCCGGGGTCGAGCAGTACTTC. Its protein product is CAWSYPAGIPGVEQYF.

V and J are TRBV6-6 and TRBJ1-6, with 9 bases identical to TRBD1. This CDR3 has 15 residues. V gave up 2 bases and J gave up 11 bases; unmatched junction bases: 7. The germline CDR1 and CDR2 sequences are MNHNY and SVGAGI (reference sequence). The CDR3, as DNA: TGTGCCAGCAGTTACCATCGGGACAGGGAGGCACCCCTCCACTTT. Residues: CASSYHRDREAPLHF.

The rearrangement joins TRBV28 to TRBJ2-7, with D possibly matching TRBD1 (6 bases). CDR1 MDHEN and CDR2 SYDVKM come from the germline V gene. The CDR3 has 15 amino acids. Trimming removed 6 bases from V and 3 bases from J, with 18 bases in between. The CDR3 here is CASSVPTGLSYEQYF. The CDR3, as DNA: TGTGCCAGCAGCGTCCCCACAGGGTTGAGCTACGAGCAGTACTTC.

The chain combines TRBV7-2 with TRBJ2-2, with TRBD2 as a possible D gene (6 bases). In germline, CDR1 is SGHTA, CDR2 FQGNSA. V was cut by 0 bases and J by 1 base, with 9 bases left in between. The CDR3 extends over 16 amino acids. CDR3 bases: TGTGCCAGCAGCTTAGCCGCCGGGGGGAACACCGGGGAGCTGTTTTTT. Protein product: CASSLAAGGNTGELFF. Drawing the rest from reference TRBV7-2 and TRBJ2-2, the complete variable domain is GAGVSQSPSNKVTEKGKDVELRCDPISGHTALYWYRQSLGQGLEFLIYFQGNSAPDKSGLPSDRFSAERTGGSVSTLTIQRTQQEDSAVYLCASSLAAGGNTGELFFGEGSRLTVL.

The chain employs TRBV6-5 and TRBJ1-2; D not certain. Trimming took 8 bases from V and 4 from J, leaving 11 bases between them. In germline, CDR1 is MNHEY, CDR2 SVGAGI. The CDR3 is 12 amino acids. As DNA, the CDR3 is TGTGCCAGCTCCCGGTATGGCTATGGCTACACCTTC. This codes for CASSRYGYGYTF.

The gene calls are TRBV10-3 and TRBJ2-7; possible D gene TRBD2, 5 bases. The CDR3 covers 16 residues. Germline V gives CDR1 ENHRY, CDR2 SYGVKD. With 3 bases removed from V and 2 bases from J, the gap between germline ends came to 17 bases. CDR3 loop: CAISENGSRGPYEQYF. The CDR3 DNA reads as TGTGCCATCAGTGAAAACGGTTCGCGCGGGCCCTACGAGCAGTACTTC.